This T cell receptor (beta chain) was found in a study of T cell responses to AZD1222 COVID-19 vaccine. General observations from the study: White British ancestry dominated among donors, who included more females, and clonal diversity was possibly underestimated.

A note on this clone: Its cognate antigen is unknown.

Profiled with immunoSEQ multiplex PCR; TCRdb holds only in-frame clones, not every one. This sample has 90,000 to 150,000 clones, with roughly 87% found just once. This sequence was found in an adult in good health. Source: peripheral blood, taken on day 0 of AZD1222 vaccination.

CDR3 region: CASSFSNEKLFF. CDR3 in DNA: TGTGCCAGCAGCTTCAGTAATGAAAAACTGTTTTTT. V usage is TRBV11-3 and J usage is TRBJ1-4; D call uncertain. Looked up from germline, CDR1 is SGHNT and CDR2 is YENEEA. The CDR3 totals 12 residues. V lost 3 bases, J lost 4 bases, and 3 bases lay in between.